This T cell receptor (beta chain) was profiled in a study of STAT3 mutations in large granular lymphocyte leukemia. Whole-study context: Roughly half of the longitudinally sequenced T-LGLL patients carried detectable canonical activating STAT3 mutations.

Note on this clone: Antigen unknown.

The CDR3 covers 13 residues. With 3 bases removed from V and 2 bases from J, the gap between germline ends came to 8 bases. The V gene's germline CDR1 is KGHSH and CDR2 LQKENI. Assay: immunoSEQ multiplex PCR; the TCRdb copy retains only in-frame clones and omits some. The top ten clones hold about 30% of a sample with 25,000 to 30,000 clones, roughly 80% of them seen once. Study-wide findings and caveats: Every T-cell large granular lymphocyte leukemia patient had at least one immunodominant TCR beta clonotype. After therapy, about 35% of the 18 patients switched clonotypes, all new clones STAT3 wild type. Clonal expansion was inferred from samples taken at other timepoints.

This TCR came from a woman aged 45-60 years with T-cell large granular lymphocyte leukemia. Some clones in this sample may be carry-over from other donors' samples. The sample comprised peripheral blood mononuclear cells. The genes are TRBV18 and TRBJ2-7; D is undetermined. The CDR3 bases are TGTGCCAGCTCACCGGTCGGGCCCTACGAGCAGTACTTC. This encodes CASSPVGPYEQYF.